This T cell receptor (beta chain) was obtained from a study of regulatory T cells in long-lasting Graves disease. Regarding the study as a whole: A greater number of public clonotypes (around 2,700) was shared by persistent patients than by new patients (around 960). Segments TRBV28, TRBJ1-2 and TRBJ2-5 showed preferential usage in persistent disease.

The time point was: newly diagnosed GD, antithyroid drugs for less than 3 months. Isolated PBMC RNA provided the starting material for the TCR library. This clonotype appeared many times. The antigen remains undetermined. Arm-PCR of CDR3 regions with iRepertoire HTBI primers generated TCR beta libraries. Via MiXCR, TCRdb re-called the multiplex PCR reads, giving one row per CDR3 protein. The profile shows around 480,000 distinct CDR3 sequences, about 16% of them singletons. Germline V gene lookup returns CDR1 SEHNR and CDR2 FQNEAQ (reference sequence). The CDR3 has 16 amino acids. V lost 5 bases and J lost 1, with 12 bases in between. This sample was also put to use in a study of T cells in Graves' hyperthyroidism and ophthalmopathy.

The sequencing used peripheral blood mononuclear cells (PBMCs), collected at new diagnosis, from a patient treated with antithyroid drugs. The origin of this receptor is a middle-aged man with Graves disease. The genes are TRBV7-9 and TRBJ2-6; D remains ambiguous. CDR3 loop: CASSPPGASGANVLTF. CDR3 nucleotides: TGTGCCAGCAGCCCTCCAGGAGCTTCTGGGGCCAACGTCCTGACTTTC.